The sequence of this TCR beta chain was determined in a study of shared clonotypes between healthy human individuals. General study findings and limits: Shared across four donors were around 5% of the naive CD4 clonotypes. In general, naive subsets displayed greater estimated richness than memory subsets did.

Selected positively for CCR7 and CD45RO-negative, naive CD8 cells excluded terminally differentiated effector memory CD45RA+ cells. The donors were adults (healthy and HIV-negative) with no recent acute infections or vaccinations. Sequencing used immunoSEQ multiplex PCR; TCRdb keeps in-frame clones, though not all of them. The sample has roughly 1,800,000 clones, about 95% seen once. With respect to this clone: Its antigen is unknown.

The sample comprised naive CD8+ T cells sorted from blood. The sequence came from a man aged 18 to 29 in good health.

The CDR3 bases are TGTGCCAGCAGCCCCACGGCAGGGGACACCGGGGAGCTGTTTTTT. This gives the protein CASSPTAGDTGELFF. The V gene is TRBV7-8, the J gene TRBJ2-2; perhaps TRBD1 as D (6 bases). V shed 5 bases and J shed 3 bases, with 13 bases lying between them. Germline CDR1 SGHVS, CDR2 FQNEAQ. This CDR3 spans 15 amino acids. The variable domain in full, with the rest retrieved from reference TRBV7-8 and TRBJ2-2, is GAGVSQSPRYKVAKRGQDVALRCDPISGHVSLFWYQQALGQGPEFLTYFQNEAQLDKSGLPSDRFFAERPEGSVSTLKIQRTQQEDSAVYLCASSPTAGDTGELFFGEGSRLTVL.